The clone carrying this T cell receptor (beta chain) was seen more than once but under ten times. Repertoires were generated with immunoSEQ multiplex PCR, while TCRdb's copy carries only in-frame clones and drops some. Here the sample spans around 140,000 clones, 80% to 90% being singletons. This specimen belongs to a study of blood T cell repertoires in COVID-19. As for the study in general: Samples representing acute and convalescent COVID-19 were sourced from the United States, Italy and Spain.

Per the germline V gene, CDR1 is LGHDT and CDR2 is YNNKEL (reference sequence). CDR3 size: 15 residues. V was clipped by 4 bases and J by 4 bases, with 17 bases between them. The clonotype comes from a middle-aged man with active or convalescent COVID-19. Input material: peripheral blood. This sequence joins TRBV3-1 (or the pseudogene TRBV3-2) and TRBJ2-7; a possible D gene is TRBD1 (5 bases). CDR3 protein: CASSPLNQGRYEQYF. The CDR3, as DNA: TGTGCCAGCAGCCCGTTAAATCAGGGCCGATACGAGCAGTACTTC.